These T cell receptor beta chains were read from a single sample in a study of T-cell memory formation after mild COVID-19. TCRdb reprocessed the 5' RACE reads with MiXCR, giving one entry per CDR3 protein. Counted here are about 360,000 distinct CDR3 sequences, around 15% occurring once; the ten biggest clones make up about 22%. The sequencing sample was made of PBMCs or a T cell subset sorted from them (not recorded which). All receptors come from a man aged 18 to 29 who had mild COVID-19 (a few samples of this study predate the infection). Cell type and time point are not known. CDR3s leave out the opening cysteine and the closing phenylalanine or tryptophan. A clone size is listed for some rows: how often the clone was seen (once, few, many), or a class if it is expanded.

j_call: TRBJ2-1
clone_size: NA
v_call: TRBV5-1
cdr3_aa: ASSAGITTYNEQF

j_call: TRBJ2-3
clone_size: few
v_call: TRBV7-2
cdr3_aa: ASSLELHSTDTQY

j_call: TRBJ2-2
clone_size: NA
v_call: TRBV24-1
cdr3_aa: ATSDWGSGNTGELF

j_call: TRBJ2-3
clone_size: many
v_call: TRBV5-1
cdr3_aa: ASAETGSADTQY

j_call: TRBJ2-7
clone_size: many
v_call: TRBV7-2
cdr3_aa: ASSLAPPNSYEQY

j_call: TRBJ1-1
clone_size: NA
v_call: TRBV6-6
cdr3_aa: ASTAGANIEAF

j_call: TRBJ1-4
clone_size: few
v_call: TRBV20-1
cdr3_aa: SAKERVTNEKLF

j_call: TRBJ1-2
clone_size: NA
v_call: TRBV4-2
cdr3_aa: ASSLGRGAYGYT

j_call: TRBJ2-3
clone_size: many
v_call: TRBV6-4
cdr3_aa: ASSEGTSGGTDTQY

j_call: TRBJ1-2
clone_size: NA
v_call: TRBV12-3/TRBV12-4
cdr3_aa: ASSFYLYGYT

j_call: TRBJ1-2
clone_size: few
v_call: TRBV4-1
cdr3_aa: ASSQLIADGYT

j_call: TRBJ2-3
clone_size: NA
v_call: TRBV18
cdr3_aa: ASSPLAGATDTQY

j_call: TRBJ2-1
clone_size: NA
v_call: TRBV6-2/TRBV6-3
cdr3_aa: ASKLATYNEQF

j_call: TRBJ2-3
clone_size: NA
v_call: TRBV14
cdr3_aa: ASSQQGPWDTQY

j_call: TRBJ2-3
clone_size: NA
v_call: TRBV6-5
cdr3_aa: ASSPTDRGPSDTQY

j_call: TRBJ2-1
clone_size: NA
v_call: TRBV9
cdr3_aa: ASSGPLGYEQF

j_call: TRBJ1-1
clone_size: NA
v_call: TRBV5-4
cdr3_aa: ASSDDRVEPAYTEAF

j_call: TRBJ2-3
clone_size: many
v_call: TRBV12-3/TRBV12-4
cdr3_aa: ASSSTEGTDTQY

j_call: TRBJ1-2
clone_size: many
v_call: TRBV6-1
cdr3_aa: ASSEIQGASYT

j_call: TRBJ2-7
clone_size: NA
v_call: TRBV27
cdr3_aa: ASSFIGSYEQY